A selection of T cell receptor beta chains follows, all from one sample in a study of Ad26.COV2.S vaccination and SARS-CoV-2 variants. TCRdb keeps only in-frame clones here, not all; method: immunoSEQ multiplex PCR. The sample lists 400,000 to 500,000 clones, approximately 88% occurring once. Specimen: peripheral blood, collected in a trial of Ad26.COV2.S vaccine versus placebo. The receptors stem from a person between 18 and 60 years old who received the Ad26.COV2.S COVID-19 vaccine or a placebo. CDR3s include the opening cysteine and the closing phenylalanine or tryptophan. D genes are given only for firm matches.

>TRBD1|15|TRBV4-1|TRBJ2-7
CASSQEGTAYYEQYF
>NA|15|TRBV7-9|TRBJ1-1
CASSTRTLGGTEAFF
>NA|12|TRBV19|TRBJ2-1
CASSIGNNEQFF
>NA|15|TRBV27|TRBJ1-6
CASSRTAGLTSPLHF
>NA|14|TRBV10-2|TRBJ2-7
CASSDGGLSYEQYF
>NA|15|TRBV6-2/TRBV6-3|TRBJ1-6
CASSYSTGADSPLHF
>NA|15|TRBV4-1|TRBJ1-6
CASSQVVGLSSPLHF
>NA|13|TRBV10-3|TRBJ2-3
CAISPGSTDTQYF
>NA|15|TRBV5-1|TRBJ1-5
CASSFRGGSNQPQHF
>NA|13|TRBV27|TRBJ2-5
CASRQTAQETQYF
>NA|15|TRBV7-2|TRBJ2-1
CASSLEGVVYNEQFF
>NA|14|TRBV5-1|TRBJ1-2
CASSFSGTDYGYTF
>NA|18|TRBV7-2|TRBJ2-6
CASSSLGHGVAGANVLTF
>TRBD1|17|TRBV4-2|TRBJ1-2
CASSPSPGTGGRYGYTF
>NA|11|TRBV6-2/TRBV6-3|TRBJ2-7
CASSHANEQYF
>NA|14|TRBV19|TRBJ2-2
CASSMQAGAGELFF
>NA|12|TRBV6-5|TRBJ1-6
CASRRDDSPLHF
>NA|17|TRBV10-3|TRBJ1-4
CAISESNWGETNEKLFF
>NA|16|TRBV27|TRBJ2-5
CASSLRGDSYQETQYF
>NA|15|TRBV9|TRBJ2-5
CASSARQVPMETQYF
>TRBD1|15|TRBV30|TRBJ2-1
CAWSGGQGSYNEQFF
>NA|13|TRBV6-5|TRBJ1-1
CASSYSLQTEAFF
>NA|12|TRBV21-1|TRBJ2-1
CASSISGTEQFF
>NA|12|TRBV5-6|TRBJ2-5
CASGPLRETQYF
>NA|12|TRBV7-9|TRBJ2-1
CASSPYGNEQFF
>NA|14|TRBV6-5|TRBJ1-1
CASSYSRENTEAFF
>TRBD1|17|TRBV5-6|TRBJ1-6
CASSLTRTGGLDSPLHF
>TRBD1|14|TRBV30|TRBJ2-1
CAWSVFAGGWFQFF
>NA|15|TRBV9|TRBJ2-1
CASSVVAGAHNEQFF
>NA|13|TRBV25-1|TRBJ1-2
CASSPRGGYGYTF
>NA|14|TRBV5-4|TRBJ2-7
CASSSVSGSLEQYF
>NA|16|TRBV27|TRBJ2-1
CASSSRPISGRNEQFF
>TRBD1|19|TRBV19|TRBJ1-5
CASRGTGSVLTYSNQPQHF
>TRBD1|14|TRBV27|TRBJ2-7
CASRTGTGPYEQYF
>NA|12|TRBV12-3/TRBV12-4|TRBJ2-7
CASSLDRYEQYF
>NA|16|TRBV4-1|TRBJ1-1
CASSQRWTSMNTEAFF
>TRBD1|17|TRBV11-2|TRBJ2-1
CASSFPGQGASYNEQFF
>NA|14|TRBV18|TRBJ2-7
CASSPRGPNVEQYF
>TRBD2|17|TRBV2|TRBJ2-1
CASSERTSGGGYNEQFF
>TRBD2|16|TRBV7-3|TRBJ2-3
CASSTTGTSNGDTQYF
>NA|11|TRBV28|TRBJ1-2
CAIRSPYGYTF
>NA|13|TRBV6-4|TRBJ2-3
CASSDSYTDTQYF
>NA|15|TRBV28|TRBJ1-3
CASSLQASSGNTIYF
>NA|16|TRBV6-2/TRBV6-3|TRBJ1-1
CASSYSGGGLNTEAFF
>NA|15|TRBV7-9|TRBJ2-3
CASSFGTGSTDTQYF
>TRBD2|20|TRBV19|TRBJ2-2
CASSPQIQRGVLGGSGELFF
>NA|14|TRBV20-1|TRBJ1-5
CSASDRSGNQPQHF
>TRBD2|16|TRBV24-1|TRBJ2-3
CATRERGAALGDTQYF
>TRBD1|15|TRBV19|TRBJ1-2
CASSKLDRGNYGYTF
>NA|15|TRBV2|TRBJ2-3
CASSVRGGGTDTQYF